A selection of T cell receptor beta chains follows, all from one sample in a study of vaccination and CD4 T cells after COVID-19. TCRdb used MiXCR to reprocess the PCR reads, holding one entry per CDR3 protein. The table records over 15,000 distinct CDR3 sequences, 44% of them present only once. What these receptors recognize is not known. The sample consisted of CD4+ T cells from blood, cultured in vitro. These receptors were taken from a human donor who had recovered from COVID-19. The CDR3 runs from the conserved cysteine through the conserved F or W. The order of the fields is J gene, V gene, D gene, clone size, CDR3 protein, CDR3 DNA. The D gene is left open where the match is weak. The size field is filled for only some rows; it gives once, few, many or a size class.

J gene: TRBJ1-1; V gene: TRBV18; D gene: -; clone size: -; CDR3 protein: CASSPAMNTEAFF; CDR3 DNA: TGTGCCAGCTCACCAGCGATGAACACTGAAGCTTTCTTT
J gene: TRBJ1-2; V gene: TRBV28; D gene: -; clone size: -; CDR3 protein: CASSFQGNTFYGYTF; CDR3 DNA: TGTGCCAGCAGTTTCCAGGGGAATACCTTCTATGGCTACACCTTC
J gene: TRBJ2-3; V gene: TRBV21-1; D gene: -; clone size: -; CDR3 protein: CASSKEVAQYVDTQYF; CDR3 DNA: TGTGCCAGCAGCAAAGAGGTAGCGCAATATGTAGATACGCAGTATTTT
J gene: TRBJ2-2; V gene: TRBV24-1; D gene: TRBD2; clone size: few; CDR3 protein: CATSPKVSGSSTGELFF; CDR3 DNA: TGTGCCACCAGTCCCAAAGTTAGCGGGAGTAGCACCGGGGAGCTGTTTTTT
J gene: TRBJ1-1; V gene: TRBV2; D gene: TRBD1; clone size: few; CDR3 protein: CASSRQGVNTEAFF; CDR3 DNA: TGTGCCAGCAGCCGACAGGGGGTGAACACTGAAGCTTTCTTT
J gene: TRBJ2-1; V gene: TRBV6-1; D gene: TRBD2; clone size: -; CDR3 protein: CASTSVSGRAGYNEQFF; CDR3 DNA: TGTGCCAGCACCTCCGTCAGCGGGAGGGCCGGATACAATGAGCAGTTCTTC
J gene: TRBJ2-1; V gene: TRBV24-1; D gene: TRBD2; clone size: few; CDR3 protein: CATSEGLAAGEQFF; CDR3 DNA: TGTGCCACCAGTGAGGGACTAGCGGCAGGTGAGCAGTTCTTC
J gene: TRBJ2-1; V gene: TRBV7-6; D gene: TRBD2; clone size: -; CDR3 protein: CASSGGLVGEQFF; CDR3 DNA: TGTGCCAGCAGCGGAGGACTAGTGGGTGAGCAGTTCTTC
J gene: TRBJ2-1; V gene: TRBV20-1; D gene: TRBD2; clone size: -; CDR3 protein: CSARSTRLALYEQFF; CDR3 DNA: TGCAGTGCTAGGTCTACGAGACTAGCTTTGTATGAGCAGTTCTTC
J gene: TRBJ1-2; V gene: TRBV6-1; D gene: TRBD1; clone size: -; CDR3 protein: CASRRQGSGGYTF; CDR3 DNA: TGTGCCAGCAGAAGACAGGGATCGGGGGGCTACACCTTC
J gene: TRBJ2-1; V gene: TRBV2; D gene: -; clone size: -; CDR3 protein: CASSPPLSGLVYNEQFF; CDR3 DNA: TGTGCCAGCAGCCCCCCTCTGTCTGGGCTAGTCTACAATGAGCAGTTCTTC
J gene: TRBJ1-6; V gene: TRBV20-1; D gene: -; clone size: -; CDR3 protein: CSARAKGGHYNSPLHF; CDR3 DNA: TGCAGTGCTAGAGCAAAGGGGGGACACTATAATTCACCCCTCCACTTT
J gene: TRBJ1-3; V gene: TRBV20-1; D gene: TRBD1; clone size: medium-sized; CDR3 protein: CSAEVRDRGGNTIYF; CDR3 DNA: TGCAGTGCTGAAGTCCGGGACAGGGGTGGAAACACCATATATTTT
J gene: TRBJ2-5; V gene: TRBV27; D gene: TRBD2; clone size: few; CDR3 protein: CASSPSGRETQYF; CDR3 DNA: TGTGCCAGCAGCCCTAGCGGGAGGGAGACCCAGTACTTC
J gene: TRBJ1-1; V gene: TRBV28; D gene: TRBD1; clone size: few; CDR3 protein: CASSLGTGSGQMNTEAFF; CDR3 DNA: TGTGCCAGCAGTTTAGGAACAGGATCGGGACAGATGAACACTGAAGCTTTCTTT
J gene: TRBJ1-2; V gene: TRBV4-1; D gene: -; clone size: -; CDR3 protein: CASSQVSRVWGYGYTF; CDR3 DNA: TGCGCCAGCAGCCAAGTTTCACGAGTCTGGGGCTATGGCTACACCTTC